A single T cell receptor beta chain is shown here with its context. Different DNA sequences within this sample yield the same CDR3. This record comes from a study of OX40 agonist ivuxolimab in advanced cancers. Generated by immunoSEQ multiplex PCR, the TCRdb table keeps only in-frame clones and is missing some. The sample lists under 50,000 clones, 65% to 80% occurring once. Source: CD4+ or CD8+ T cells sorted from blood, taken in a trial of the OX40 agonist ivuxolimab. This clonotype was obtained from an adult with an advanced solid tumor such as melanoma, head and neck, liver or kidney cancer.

CDR3 sequence (DNA): TGCGCCAGCAGCCGGGACAGGGTGGCGTACGAGCAGTACTTC. It specifies CASSRDRVAYEQYF. The rearrangement links TRBV5-1 to TRBJ2-7; 9 nucleotides align to TRBD1. CDR3 length: 14 residues. With V trimmed by 4 bases and J by 4 bases, 6 bases remained unmatched. The germline CDR1 and CDR2 sequences are SGHRS and YFSETQ.